This T cell receptor beta chain comes out of a study of identical twins (dated by TCRdb to 2016 to 2017). A note on the overall study: To test whether fetal clonotypes persist, the study used deep sequencing on TCR alpha and beta repertoires from monozygotic twins, unrelated adults of various ages, and cord blood. To rule out contamination, the twin experiments were replicated at different times with different library preparation protocols.

General findings and caveats noted by the study authors: Because the same donors could not be followed over many years, conclusions were based on cross-sectional statistical analysis. A weaker excess of twin sharing was found in beta out-of-frame sequences because the signal-to-noise ratio was lowered by fewer shared sequences. In monozygotic twins, recombination models systematically underestimated out-of-frame TCR alpha sharing, but the models matched the sharing seen between unrelated individuals. Compared with coincidental sharing between unrelated individuals, out-of-frame TCR alpha sequences shared between twins showed an excess of sequences with low generation probability. Abundant cord blood beta clonotypes had fewer insertions, young adult naive repertoires showed a similar but weaker trend, and memory repertoires showed no such trend. Invariant T cells such as MAIT and iNKT could partly confound zero-insertion analyses, although diverse VJ usage argued against such confounding for most clonotypes.

All donors were healthy Caucasians. The twin cohort consisted of three pairs of female monozygotic twins, all aged roughly 18 to 29 years. Positive isolation kits from Invitrogen were used to isolate the CD4+ and CD8+ T cell populations. Libraries were built with 5' RACE. These reads were obtained on an Illumina HiSeq 2000. Template switching added a universal primer binding site, and the final cDNA carried a unique molecular identifier that allowed TCR cDNA molecules to be counted accurately. Specific primers in the conserved constant-segment region were used to synthesize first-strand cDNA for the TCR alpha and beta chains. To control for contamination, each cDNA library was double barcoded with a SMART-Mk sample barcode plus Illumina barcodes. TruSeq adapter sequences along with Illumina sample barcodes were introduced in two successive PCR steps. The Illumina HiSeq platform was used with custom primers to sequence TCR alpha and beta cDNA libraries. On the authors' methods: Raw reads were processed with MiGEC to extract unique molecular identifiers, and MiXCR was used to determine CDR3 positions. For each individual, recombination models were inferred using an EM algorithm with the repgenHMM and IGoR tools. The tcR package in R was used for shared clonotype analysis, with sharing normalized by the product of cloneset sizes. To study raw recombination without the effects of thymic and clonal selection, out-of-frame nonproductive sequences were analyzed. TCRdb trimmed public reads at Q25 via fastp, called clones via MiXCR and kept in-frame beta chains. Records with the same CDR3 protein are collapsed into one entry carrying the most frequent genes and DNA. These V and J calls derive from TCRdb rather than the authors' analysis. In all, the sample holds roughly 350,000 distinct CDR3 sequences, and approximately 13% of those were seen once. Clones ranked in the top ten supply 7.2% of the sample.

From cysteine to phenylalanine, the CDR3 is 12 amino acids long. Only the CDR3 DNA is retained, 36 bases long and in frame from the first base. Cut back by 0 bases and 5 bases, the V and J ends lie 4 bases apart. Taken from the germline V gene, the CDR1 and CDR2 loops are KGHDR and SFDVKD. This clonotype appeared a few times. Its cognate antigen has yet to be identified. Per-base quality was not reported, and no clone a single base away is much larger than it. The sample was also reused in another study, on yellow fever vaccine responses in identical twins. The second investigation adds: According to the authors, in identical twins the way T cells responded to vaccination appeared partly convergent and partly personalized. In the study, vaccine-responding T cell clones were precisely tracked in identical twins.

The material sequenced was CD8+ T cells sorted from blood. The chain was built from TRBV24-1 and TRBJ2-7; the D gene remains uncertain. This receptor was obtained from a woman aged 18-29 years in good health. The CDR3 region: CATSDLRDEQYF. Here is the DNA: TGTGCCACCAGTGATTTGCGCGACGAGCAGTACTTC.